The 9 T cell receptor beta chains given below trace back to one sample, sequenced in a study of blood T cell repertoires in COVID-19. Data came from immunoSEQ multiplex PCR; TCRdb stores just in-frame clones and leaves some out. The sample lists over 250,000 clones; about 85% were seen once. Input material: PBMCs or T cells enriched from blood (not recorded which). These receptors were taken from a woman between 50 and 59 years old who had recovered from COVID-19.

The V call is TRBV7-9, the J call TRBJ2-7, with 9 nucleotides matching TRBD1. CDR3 size: 17 residues. The V and J ends lost 4 bases and 5 bases, in that order; junction bases with no gene match: 15. Germline V gives CDR1 SEHNR, CDR2 FQNEAQ (reference sequence). CDR3 loop: CASSYGTGRPKGNEQYF. Written as DNA, the CDR3 is TGTGCCAGCAGCTACGGGACAGGGAGGCCCAAGGGGAACGAGCAGTACTTC.

The chain uses TRBV7-9 and TRBJ1-2; 8 nucleotides match TRBD1. The CDR3 totals 14 residues. Germline CDR1 and CDR2: SEHNR and FQNEAQ (reference sequence). V gave up 4 bases and J gave up 0 bases; unmatched junction bases: 1. In DNA form, the CDR3 reads TGTGCCAGCAGCTCGGGACAGGCTAACTATGGCTACACCTTC. Amino acid sequence: CASSSGQANYGYTF.

The V gene is TRBV9, the J gene TRBJ1-1, with D unclear. The CDR3 is made up of 12 amino acids. V lost 0 bases, J lost 5 bases, and 5 bases lay in between. Germline V gives CDR1 SGDLS, CDR2 YYNGEE. The CDR3 nucleotides read TGTGCCAGCAGCGTAGCCGGGACTGAAGCTTTCTTT. The encoded protein is CASSVAGTEAFF.

V is TRBV5-6 and J is TRBJ2-3; 10 nucleotides match TRBD1. There are 16 residues in the CDR3. Germline CDR1 reads SGHDT; CDR2 reads YYEEEE. V lost 4 bases to trimming and J lost 4 bases; unmatched junction nucleotides: 9. The CDR3 here is CASSPLDRGNPDTQYF. The DNA for the CDR3 is TGTGCCAGCAGCCCCTTGGACAGGGGGAATCCAGATACGCAGTATTTT.

The chain uses TRBV3-1 (or the pseudogene TRBV3-2) and TRBJ2-3; 14 bases match TRBD2. The CDR3 consists of 15 residues. The ends lost 3 bases at V and 5 bases at J; junction bases unmatched: 1. Germline CDR1 is LGHDT and CDR2 is YNNKEL (reference sequence). CDR3 region: CASSQTSGRVDTQYF. In nucleotides, the CDR3 is TGTGCCAGCAGCCAGACTAGCGGGAGGGTAGATACGCAGTATTTT.

The chain joins TRBV28 to TRBJ1-1; D gene uncertain. The CDR3 loop spans 11 amino acids. Germline V CDR1 and CDR2: MDHEN, SYDVKM. Trimming took 6 bases from V and 6 from J, leaving 8 bases between them. The CDR3 loop reads CASRTASEAFF. The CDR3 nucleotides are TGTGCCAGCAGAACAGCTTCTGAAGCTTTCTTT.

The genes are TRBV2 and TRBJ2-6; TRBD2 aligns across 7 bases. V lost 4 bases and J lost 2; bases outside the gene matches: 11. This CDR3 comprises 18 residues. CDR1 and CDR2 (germline): SNHLY, FYNNEI. The CDR3 protein is CASSGPSGGRTGANVLTF. The CDR3 DNA sequence: TGTGCCAGCAGTGGACCTTCCGGCGGGAGAACTGGGGCCAACGTCCTGACTTTC.

V gene TRBV28 combines with J gene TRBJ1-2; a possible D gene is TRBD1 (5 bases). V was cut by 6 bases and J by 4 bases, with 18 bases left in between. Germline values: CDR1 MDHEN, CDR2 SYDVKM. The CDR3 length is 15 residues. The CDR3 sequence: CASSPGGGTGYGYTF. The CDR3 DNA reads as TGTGCCAGCAGCCCTGGGGGGGGAACTGGCTATGGCTACACCTTC.

The chain has TRBV2 and TRBJ1-4; D is unresolved. V shed 5 bases and J shed 8 bases, with 18 bases lying between them. The CDR3 has 15 residues. The germline gives CDR1 SNHLY, CDR2 FYNNEI. CDR3 DNA: TGTGCCAGCAGTAAAAGCCAGGTGATATGGGAAAAACTGTTTTTT. Translation: CASSKSQVIWEKLFF.